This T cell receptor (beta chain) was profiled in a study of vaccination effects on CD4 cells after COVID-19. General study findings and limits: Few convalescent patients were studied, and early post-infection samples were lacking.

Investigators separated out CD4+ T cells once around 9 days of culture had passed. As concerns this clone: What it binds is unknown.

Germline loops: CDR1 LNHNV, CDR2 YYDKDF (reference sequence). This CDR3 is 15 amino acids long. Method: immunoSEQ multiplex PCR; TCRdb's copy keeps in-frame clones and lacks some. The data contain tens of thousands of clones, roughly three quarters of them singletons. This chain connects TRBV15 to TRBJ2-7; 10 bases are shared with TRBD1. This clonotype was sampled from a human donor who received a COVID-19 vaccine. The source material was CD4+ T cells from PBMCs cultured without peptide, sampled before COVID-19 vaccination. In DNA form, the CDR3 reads TGTGCCACCAGCAGAGATAGAGGGACAGGGGAAACCCCCTCCGTC. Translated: CATSRDRGTGETPSV.